Listed here are 8 T cell receptor beta chains from one sample, sequenced in a study of CD4 and CD8 cells across lung adenocarcinoma regions. Each CDR3 protein is one row after TCRdb ran MiXCR on the PCR reads. The profile shows approximately 16,000 distinct CDR3 sequences, around 55% of them singletons. The sample consisted of CD8+ T cells from the center of a lung tumor. These receptor sequences come from a female donor with lung adenocarcinoma. The CD4 and CD8 labels of this study may be unreliable.

V is TRBV7-2 and J is TRBJ2-5, with a possible D match to TRBD2 (7 bases). The CDR3 covers 15 residues. Trimming took off 7 bases at V and 1 base at J, with 16 bases between the two ends. From germline, CDR1 is SGHTA and CDR2 FQGNSA. The CDR3 region has the DNA TGTGCCAGCACCCTAGGGGGGGTAACCCAAGAGACCCAGTACTTC. It is translated as CASTLGGVTQETQYF.

This clonotype is medium-sized (0.01 to 0.1%). The J gene is TRBJ2-1, the V gene TRBV6-1; 15 bases align to TRBD2. From germline, CDR1 is MNHNS and CDR2 SASEGT. CDR3 length: 16 residues. V lost 4 bases and J lost 6; bases outside the gene matches: 4. The CDR3 nucleotides are TGTGCCAGCAGTGGGACTAGCGGGGGGGCCTTCAATGAGCAGTTCTTC. Translating it yields CASSGTSGGAFNEQFF.

As concerns this clonotype: One end of the junction is discordant with germline, which a read error may explain. The V gene is TRBV10-2, the J gene TRBJ2-3; 7 bases match TRBD2. The CDR3 covers 14 residues. The germline gives CDR1 WSHSY, CDR2 SAAADI. CDR3 coding DNA: TGCGGCGGCAGGGAGGGGAGGGACGCAGATACGCAGTATTTC. As protein: CGGREGRDADTQYF.

On this clonotype: Its ends do not fully match the called genes, so a read error is possible. The chain uses TRBV10-2 and TRBJ2-1; no reliable D call. Germline CDR1 and CDR2: WSHSY and SAAADI. The length of the CDR3 is 11 residues. The CDR3 spells CASANTSEQFF. CDR3 coding DNA: TGCGCCAGCGCGAACACCAGCGAGCAGTTTTTT.

The V and J genes are TRBV6-1 and TRBJ2-1; 9 nucleotides line up with TRBD1. CDR1 is MNHNS and CDR2 is SASEGT in the germline V gene. Germline trimming cut 6 bases from V and 3 bases from J; bases unmatched to any gene: 6. The CDR3 is 15 amino acids. CDR3 protein: CASSPGQGVYNEQFF. In nucleotides, the CDR3 is TGTGCCAGCAGCCCGGGACAGGGAGTCTACAATGAGCAGTTCTTC.

The J gene is TRBJ2-3, the V gene TRBV30; weak D call: TRBD1 (6 bases). This CDR3 comprises 15 residues. V lost 5 bases and J lost 0, with 15 bases in between. Germline V gene data show CDR1 as GTSNPN and CDR2 as SVGIG (reference sequence). CDR3 loop: CAWANPTGSTDTQYF. For the CDR3, the DNA is TGTGCCTGGGCCAATCCTACAGGGAGCACAGATACGCAGTATTTT.

Concerning this clonotype: A much larger clone differs from this one at a single base, so this may be a read error. This sequence joins TRBV6-1 and TRBJ1-1; 12 positions match TRBD1. Germline V lookup: CDR1 MNHNS, CDR2 SASEGT. This CDR3 is 16 amino acids long. Losses at the gene ends were 9 bases for V and 6 bases for J; bases not matched to a gene: 14. Here the CDR3 DNA reads TGTGCCAGTCGACGTGAAGGGACAGGGGGCTGGGCTGAAGCTTTCTTT. It codes for CASRREGTGGWAEAFF.

This clonotype has ten or more counts. The rearrangement links TRBV6-4 to TRBJ1-6; D is ambiguous. This CDR3 has 11 residues. V lost 4 bases, J lost 10 bases, and 5 bases lay in between. Per the germline V gene, CDR1 is MRHNA and CDR2 is SNTAGT. CDR3 in DNA: TGTGCCAGCAGTGGTCGATCACCCCTCCACTTT. Amino acid sequence: CASSGRSPLHF.